Presented here are 26 T cell receptor beta chains from one specimen sequenced in a study of blood T cell repertoires in COVID-19. Libraries were prepared by immunoSEQ multiplex PCR; TCRdb keeps only in-frame clonotypes and omits some of them. The repertoire holds some 180,000 clones, 88% seen once, with roughly 2% in the top ten. The sample was peripheral blood. The receptors were sampled from a man aged 45-65 years who had recovered from COVID-19.

The rearrangement joins TRBV7-2 to TRBJ2-7; 7 bases fit TRBD2. V gave up 2 bases and J gave up 5 bases; unmatched junction bases: 9. CDR1 and CDR2 from the germline V gene are SGHTA and FQGNSA. The CDR3 runs 15 residues. The chain's CDR3 is CASSLLAGELNEQYF. DNA of the CDR3: TGTGCCAGCAGCTTATTGGCGGGGGAACTGAACGAGCAGTACTTC.

V is TRBV6-5 and J is TRBJ1-1, with 7 bases matching TRBD1. Germline V gives CDR1 MNHEY, CDR2 SVGAGI. This CDR3 comprises 14 residues. V shed 6 bases and J 4 bases; nucleotides not matched to a gene: 8. CDR3 coding DNA: TGTGCCAGCAGCACCGGGACAGCCTTCACTGAAGCTTTCTTT. Its translation: CASSTGTAFTEAFF.

The V call is TRBV11-2, the J call TRBJ2-1; 8 nucleotides align to TRBD2. Unmatched junction bases numbered 7, after V lost 5 bases and J lost 4 bases. This CDR3 is built from 15 residues. CDR1 is SGHAT, CDR2 FQNNGV, per germline. The CDR3: CASSGPGLGYNEQFF. CDR3 DNA: TGTGCCAGCAGCGGCCCGGGACTAGGGTACAATGAGCAGTTCTTC.

The chain combines TRBV7-2 with TRBJ2-2, with unresolved D. CDR1 is SGHTA, CDR2 FQGNSA, per germline. There are 13 residues in the CDR3. V was shortened by 5 bases and J by 7 bases, with 11 bases between the two germline ends. The CDR3 here is CASSLILNGELFF. CDR3 nucleotide sequence: TGTGCCAGCAGCCTTATTCTTAACGGGGAGCTGTTTTTT.

The chain combines TRBV7-2 with TRBJ1-2; 8 bases are a match to TRBD1. The CDR3 spans 15 residues. CDR1 SGHTA and CDR2 FQGNSA come from the germline V gene. J gave up 1 base and V 1 base, and 2 bases lay outside the gene matches. The CDR3 DNA sequence: TGTGCCAGCAGCTTAGGGACAGGGTATAACTATGGCTACACCTTC. Translating gives CASSLGTGYNYGYTF.

The chain combines TRBV28 with TRBJ1-2; D is undetermined. Trimming removed 10 bases from V and 8 bases from J, with 17 bases in between. The CDR3 length is 12 residues. Germline assignment: CDR1 MDHEN and CDR2 SYDVKM. CDR3 sequence (DNA): TGTGCCACGGTAGACCGGGTAGGAGGCTACACCTTC. Amino acid sequence: CATVDRVGGYTF.

The rearrangement joins TRBV20-1 to TRBJ2-1; TRBD2 matches at 13 bases. The germline V gene encodes CDR1 DFQATT and CDR2 SNEGSKA (reference sequence). This CDR3 has 11 amino acids. DNA for the CDR3: TGCAGCGGGACTAGCGGGATCGAGCAGTTCTTC. It specifies CSGTSGIEQFF.

This chain links TRBV7-9 with TRBJ2-2; 10 positions match TRBD1. Germline V gives CDR1 SEHNR, CDR2 FQNEAQ (reference sequence). The CDR3 spans 15 residues. The trim removed 5 bases at V and 6 bases at J, leaving 6 bases unmatched. CDR3 bases: TGTGCCAGCAGCACCTGGACAGGGGGATCCGGGGAGCTGTTTTTT. It yields the protein CASSTWTGGSGELFF.

This clone was observed a single time. The V call is TRBV4-2, the J call TRBJ2-6; D is ambiguous. Deletions cut 4 bases from V and 1 base from J, with 14 bases between. Germline V gene data show CDR1 as LGHNA and CDR2 as YNFKEQ. CDR3 length: 17 residues. The CDR3, as DNA: TGTGCCAGCAGCCGTGGAGCTTCTTCTTCTGGGGCCAACGTCCTGACTTTC. Protein product: CASSRGASSSGANVLTF.

The CDR3 is CASSRTGKGQYF. CDR3 bases: TGTGCCAGCAGTCGCACAGGGAAGGGTCAGTACTTC. This chain uses TRBV28 with TRBJ2-4; possible D gene TRBD1, 6 bases. This CDR3 contains 12 residues. V shed 5 bases and J shed 12 bases, with 14 bases lying between them. Germline V CDR1 and CDR2: MDHEN, SYDVKM.

The chain is built from TRBV4-1 and TRBJ2-7; D is uncertain. Germline V CDR1 and CDR2: MGHRA, YSYEKL. V shed 0 bases and J shed 0 bases, with 9 bases lying between them. The CDR3 sequence is 15 residues long. The CDR3: CASSQESASSYEQYF. DNA of the CDR3: TGCGCCAGCAGCCAAGAAAGTGCTAGCTCCTACGAGCAGTACTTC.

The chain employs TRBV7-3 and TRBJ2-2, with TRBD2 matching over 15 bases. Germline-derived CDR1 and CDR2 are SGHTA and FQGTGA. The CDR3 length is 19 residues. The J segment lost 0 bases and the V segment lost 5 bases, leaving 7 bases of the junction unmatched. The CDR3 reads CASSPPGLAGGTNTGELFF. Here the CDR3 DNA reads TGTGCCAGCAGCCCTCCGGGACTAGCGGGGGGTACGAACACCGGGGAGCTGTTTTTT.

V and J are TRBV5-1 and TRBJ2-2, with D possibly TRBD1 on 5 matching bases. Trimming took 0 bases from V and 2 from J, leaving 8 bases between them. The CDR3 totals 15 residues. Per germline, CDR1 SGHRS and CDR2 YFSETQ. The chain's CDR3 is CASSLDRSNTGELFF. The CDR3 nucleotides are TGCGCCAGCAGCTTGGACAGGAGCAACACCGGGGAGCTGTTTTTT.

V gene TRBV9 combines with J gene TRBJ2-3; no firm D call. The CDR3 sequence is 15 residues long. The germline V and J ends were trimmed by 4 bases and 1 base, with 13 bases remaining between them. Germline V gene data show CDR1 as SGDLS and CDR2 as YYNGEE. The CDR3 coding sequence is TGTGCCAGCAGCTCTCTAGTATCCGGCACAGATACGCAGTATTTT. Residues: CASSSLVSGTDTQYF.

The chain recombines TRBV5-5 with TRBJ1-1, with TRBD1 as a possible D gene (6 bases). Germline loops: CDR1 SGHKS, CDR2 YYEKEE (reference sequence). The CDR3 covers 16 residues. Trimming left V 0 bases short and J 4 bases short, with 16 bases between. The DNA of the CDR3 is TGTGCCAGCAGCTTGGGAAATATAGGACAGATCACTGAAGCTTTCTTT. The encoded protein is CASSLGNIGQITEAFF.

The chain couples TRBV9 to TRBJ2-1, with 7 bases identical to TRBD1. In germline, CDR1 is SGDLS, CDR2 YYNGEE. The trim removed 3 bases at V and 7 bases at J, leaving 19 bases unmatched. This CDR3 is 18 amino acids long. This CDR3 is CASSAAGGLRQGLNEQFF. CDR3 DNA sequence: TGTGCCAGCAGCGCCGCGGGTGGGCTTAGACAGGGTCTGAATGAGCAGTTCTTC.

This chain joins TRBV9 and TRBJ2-3; 7 bases agree with TRBD2. With 3 bases clipped from V and 4 bases from J, the junction kept 8 bases outside the gene matches. Germline lookup yields CDR1 SGDLS and CDR2 YYNGEE. CDR3 length: 15 amino acids. CDR3 DNA: TGTGCCAGCAGCGAGAGCGGGATTAAGGCAGATACGCAGTATTTT. This encodes CASSESGIKADTQYF.

This rearrangement joins TRBV9 to TRBJ1-3, with D unclear. Germline V gene sequence: CDR1 SGDLS, CDR2 YYNGEE. V was shortened by 4 bases and J by 0 bases, with 5 bases between the two germline ends. CDR3 length: 13 residues. Here the CDR3 DNA reads TGTGCCAGCAGCCCAGGCTCTGGAAACACCATATATTTT. It translates to CASSPGSGNTIYF.

The genes are TRBV27 and TRBJ1-1; the D is unclear. The CDR3 is 13 amino acids. Germline V gives CDR1 MNHEY, CDR2 SMNVEV (reference sequence). Between the trimmed V and J ends, which lost 6 bases and 1 base, there was a span of 9 bases. The DNA of the CDR3 is TGTGCCAGCAGGGATAACAGGAACACTGAAGCTTTCTTT. Its protein product is CASRDNRNTEAFF.

This clone was seen a single time. The chain is built from TRBV6-6 and TRBJ1-5; 7 bases are shared with TRBD1. Germline trimming cut 6 bases from V and 1 base from J; bases unmatched to any gene: 6. The V gene's germline CDR1 is MNHNY and CDR2 SVGAGI (reference sequence). This CDR3 spans 15 amino acids. CDR3 loop: CASSDRVGSNQPQHF. CDR3 DNA: TGTGCCAGCAGCGACAGGGTAGGGAGCAATCAGCCCCAGCATTTT.

This chain links TRBV5-1 with TRBJ2-5, with D possibly being TRBD2 (5 bases). Germline-derived CDR1 and CDR2 are SGHRS and YFSETQ. CDR3 length: 14 residues. Trimming stripped 1 base from V and 5 bases from J, with 12 bases between. In DNA, the CDR3 is TGCGCCAGCAGCTTGCGGGGAGAGATGGAGACCCAGTACTTC. Protein product: CASSLRGEMETQYF.

The rearrangement uses TRBV5-4 and TRBJ2-5; TRBD1 is a possible D gene (6 bases). The V gene's germline CDR1 is SGHNT and CDR2 YYREEE (reference sequence). This CDR3 region has 15 residues. Trimming took 3 bases from V and 1 from J, leaving 13 bases between them. The CDR3 nucleotides are TGTGCCAGCAGCTGGGCGACAGGATTCCAAGAGACCCAGTACTTC. It yields the protein CASSWATGFQETQYF.

The V and J genes are TRBV24-1 and TRBJ2-2; 13 nucleotides agree with TRBD2. The CDR3 is 16 amino acids. J lost 7 bases, V lost 2 bases, and 3 bases had no gene match. CDR1 is KGHDR, CDR2 SFDVKD, per germline. The CDR3 bases are TGTGCCACCAGTGATTCCGGACTAGCGGGGGTCGGGGAGCTGTTTTTT. Its protein product is CATSDSGLAGVGELFF.

The chain is built from TRBV2 and TRBJ1-1, with 8 bases identical to TRBD1. V shed 8 bases, J shed 0 bases, and the junction held 14 bases outside the gene matches. Germline V gene sequence: CDR1 SNHLY, CDR2 FYNNEI. The CDR3 length is 17 residues. CDR3 sequence reads: CASLGRSGQGLNTEAFF. The CDR3 nucleotides read TGTGCCAGCCTAGGAAGGTCAGGACAGGGCTTGAACACTGAAGCTTTCTTT.

The chain combines TRBV2 with TRBJ2-1, with TRBD2 matching over 12 bases. J lost 6 bases, V lost 3 bases, and 6 bases had no gene match. The germline V gene has CDR1 SNHLY and CDR2 FYNNEI. CDR3 length: 16 residues. This chain's CDR3 is CASSEALAGGPNEQFF. The CDR3 DNA reads as TGTGCCAGCAGTGAGGCGCTAGCGGGAGGGCCCAATGAGCAGTTCTTC.

J is TRBJ2-7 and V is TRBV5-4; TRBD1 matches 10 bases. Trimming removed 5 bases from V and 7 bases from J; junction bases left unmatched: 15. Germline assignment: CDR1 SGHNT and CDR2 YYREEE (reference sequence). This CDR3 region has 16 residues. The CDR3 nucleotides are TGTGCCAGCAGTTCTGGTATCGGGACAGGGGATAAGGAGCAGTACTTC. This gives the protein CASSSGIGTGDKEQYF.